The 18 T cell receptor beta chains reported below all come from one sample, sequenced in a study of blood T cell repertoires in COVID-19. Sequencing was performed with immunoSEQ multiplex PCR; in TCRdb, only in-frame clones are kept and a portion is missing. The table includes 150,000 to 200,000 clones, over 70% detected once. What was sequenced was peripheral blood. The receptors here all came from a man aged 60 to 69 with active or convalescent COVID-19.

The V call is TRBV11-2, the J call TRBJ1-2, with 8 bases matching TRBD1. V lost 4 bases to trimming and J lost 4 bases; unmatched junction nucleotides: 14. The CDR3 covers 17 residues. Germline CDR1 SGHAT, CDR2 FQNNGV. The CDR3 nucleotides read TGTGCCAGCAGCTCCCGGGACAGGCGCTACCGGGGCTATGGCTACACCTTC. This translates into CASSSRDRRYRGYGYTF. The full variable domain, with the rest looked up from reference TRBV11-2 and TRBJ1-2, is EAGVAQSPRYKIIEKRQSVAFWCNPISGHATLYWYQQILGQGPKLLIQFQNNGVVDDSQLPKDRFSAERLKGVDSTLKIQPAKLEDSAVYLCASSSRDRRYRGYGYTFGSGTRLTVV.

The chain is built from TRBV24-1 and TRBJ1-1; a weak D match, TRBD1 (5 bases). V lost 5 bases, J lost 5 bases, and 11 bases lay in between. Germline lookup yields CDR1 KGHDR and CDR2 SFDVKD. The CDR3 is made up of 13 amino acids. CDR3 sequence: CATSVAGGTEAFF. CDR3 bases: TGTGCCACCAGTGTAGCCGGGGGGACTGAAGCTTTCTTT.

This clone was picked up a small number of times. The chain links TRBV27 to TRBJ1-4; D perhaps matches TRBD1 (5 bases). Germline-derived CDR1 and CDR2 are MNHEY and SMNVEV (reference sequence). The CDR3 covers 16 residues. V lost 6 bases and J lost 3, with 17 bases in between. This chain's CDR3 is CASSQNIQTANEKLFF. The CDR3 DNA reads TGTGCCAGCAGCCAAAACATACAGACAGCTAATGAAAAACTGTTTTTT.

The chain is built from TRBV5-6 and TRBJ2-3, with 9 bases lining up with TRBD1. CDR1 SGHDT and CDR2 YYEEEE come from the germline V gene. The CDR3 covers 13 residues. CDR3 residues: CSSARDRVDTQYF. The CDR3 DNA reads TGTTCCTCGGCCCGGGACAGGGTAGATACGCAGTATTTT.

The J gene is TRBJ2-4, the V gene TRBV19, with 9 positions matching TRBD1. V was clipped by 7 bases and J by 3 bases; unmatched bases: 10. CDR3 length: 16 amino acids. Germline CDR1 and CDR2: LNHDA and SQIVND (reference sequence). The CDR3 reads CASTGTGYMGKNIQYF. CDR3 DNA sequence: TGTGCCAGTACCGGGACAGGGTATATGGGCAAAAACATTCAGTACTTC.

The chain combines TRBV4-1 with TRBJ1-5, with D hard to call. V was trimmed by 4 bases and J by 6 bases, leaving 10 bases between them. Germline values: CDR1 MGHRA, CDR2 YSYEKL. This CDR3 comprises 13 residues. As DNA, the CDR3 is TGCGCCAGCAGCCCCTCCTATGGTCAGCCCCAGCATTTT. This codes for CASSPSYGQPQHF.

This chain links TRBV29-1 with TRBJ2-3; no clear D gene. The CDR3 is made up of 11 amino acids. CDR1 and CDR2 from the germline V gene are SQVTM and ANQGSEA. Trimming removed 6 bases from V and 0 bases from J, with 4 bases in between. CDR3 region: CSVESTDTQYF. In DNA form, the CDR3 reads TGCAGCGTCGAGAGCACAGATACGCAGTATTTT.

This clone was detected only once. V gene TRBV2 combines with J gene TRBJ2-5; a weak D match, TRBD1 (6 bases). Germline values: CDR1 SNHLY, CDR2 FYNNEI. V lost 4 bases and J lost 9, with 15 bases in between. The CDR3 has 13 amino acids. The CDR3 DNA sequence: TGTGCCAGCAGTGGGTCAGGGGCCGGAGCCCAGTACTTC. Translated, it gives CASSGSGAGAQYF.

Comment on this clone: The same CDR3 also results from other DNA sequences found in this sample. The J gene is TRBJ2-3, the V gene TRBV18, with 11 bases that match TRBD2. The CDR3 has 16 amino acids. Germline CDR1 and CDR2: KGHSH and LQKENI. The trim removed 6 bases at V and 1 base at J, leaving 6 bases unmatched. The CDR3: CASSPGTSGRTDTQYF. CDR3 coding DNA: TGTGCCAGCTCGCCCGGGACTAGCGGCCGCACAGATACGCAGTATTTT.

A single count supports this clone. This sequence joins TRBV24-1 and TRBJ2-5; tentatively, D is TRBD2 (5 bases). Trimming removed 7 bases at V and 4 bases at J, with 12 bases between. CDR3 length: 13 residues. Germline lookup yields CDR1 KGHDR and CDR2 SFDVKD. CDR3 amino acids: CATSLDAGETQYF. Here the CDR3 DNA reads TGTGCCACCAGCCTGGATGCGGGAGAGACCCAGTACTTC.

The V call is TRBV10-3, the J call TRBJ2-5; TRBD1 aligns across 7 bases. The CDR3 runs to 13 residues. Germline V gives CDR1 ENHRY, CDR2 SYGVKD. J gave up 5 bases and V 5 bases, and 5 bases lay outside the gene matches. The CDR3 loop reads CAISTQGRETQYF. For the CDR3, the DNA is TGTGCCATCAGTACACAGGGGCGGGAGACCCAGTACTTC.

The chain carries TRBV5-4 and TRBJ2-7; 12 nucleotides align to TRBD2. CDR3 length equals 19 residues. Trimming removed 0 bases from V and 4 bases from J; junction bases left unmatched: 14. Germline V lookup: CDR1 SGHNT, CDR2 YYREEE (reference sequence). In DNA, the CDR3 is TGTGCCAGCAGCTTGGTCAAGGGCTCTAGCGGGAGGGCCCTGTACGAGCAGTACTTC. It translates to CASSLVKGSSGRALYEQYF.

This clone appeared a few times. The chain combines TRBV6-2 or TRBV6-3 with TRBJ2-5; 7 bases line up with TRBD2. CDR3 length equals 15 residues. CDR1 and CDR2 from the germline V gene are MNHEY and SVGEGT. Unmatched junction bases numbered 6, after V lost 0 bases and J lost 5 bases. CDR3 in amino acids: CASSYSASGTETQYF. Here the CDR3 DNA reads TGTGCCAGCAGTTACTCAGCTAGCGGCACGGAGACCCAGTACTTC.

The gene calls are TRBV28 and TRBJ1-2, with D possibly being TRBD1 (5 bases). The germline V and J ends were trimmed by 8 bases and 8 bases, with 15 bases remaining between them. The CDR3 consists of 12 residues. Germline V lookup: CDR1 MDHEN, CDR2 SYDVKM. CDR3 residues: CASQTVSSGYTF. The CDR3 nucleotides read TGTGCCAGCCAGACAGTGTCGAGCGGCTACACCTTC.

The chain couples TRBV9 to TRBJ2-3, with 8 bases identical to TRBD2. Germline V gene data show CDR1 as SGDLS and CDR2 as YYNGEE. Trimming cost V 0 bases and J 5 bases; bases outside gene matches: 8. This CDR3 is 16 amino acids long. CDR3 loop: CASSVVHSGSRDTQYF. CDR3 nucleotides: TGTGCCAGCAGCGTAGTTCACAGCGGGAGTAGAGATACGCAGTATTTT.

The CDR3 sequence is CASSPERVSSYEQYF. The CDR3 region has the DNA TGTGCCAGCAGTCCCGAGCGGGTTAGCTCCTACGAGCAGTACTTC. The rearrangement joins TRBV5-4 to TRBJ2-7; tentatively, D is TRBD2 (6 bases). The CDR3 is made up of 15 amino acids. The germline V and J ends were trimmed by 5 bases and 0 bases, with 15 bases remaining between them. Germline V CDR1 and CDR2: SGHNT, YYREEE (reference sequence).

A single count supports this clone. The chain is built from TRBV5-1 and TRBJ1-4, with D perhaps TRBD1 (5 bases). This CDR3 has 15 residues. Deletions cut 3 bases from V and 6 bases from J, with 15 bases between. Germline CDR1 and CDR2: SGHRS and YFSETQ. This chain's CDR3 is CASSWEEGTDEKLFF. For the CDR3, the DNA is TGCGCCAGCAGCTGGGAGGAGGGGACCGATGAAAAACTGTTTTTT.

This clone occurred a few times. The CDR3 reads CASSQDWAGLRDTQYF. The DNA for the CDR3 is TGTGCCAGCAGCCAAGATTGGGCAGGACTTCGGGATACGCAGTATTTT. V is TRBV4-2 and J is TRBJ2-3, with D maybe TRBD2 (5 bases). The V and J ends lost 0 bases and 6 bases respectively, with 16 bases between them. This CDR3 region has 16 residues. Germline loops: CDR1 LGHNA, CDR2 YNFKEQ.